The source of this T cell receptor (beta chain) is a study of resident and recirculating memory T cells in vitiligo. Study details: Epidermis came from shave biopsies of lesional and nonlesional sites, plus PBMCs. Overall study findings and caveats: TCR sequences were not conserved across biopsy sites or patients. No single dominant TCR clone appeared; lesion clonality varied.

The CDR3 is made up of 13 amino acids. Profiled with immunoSEQ multiplex PCR; TCRdb holds only in-frame clones, not every one. The sample contains tens of thousands of clones, about 90% of which appear only once. Patients had received no treatment within the previous three months. To note about this clone: What it binds is not known.

This sequence joins TRBV21-1 and TRBJ1-2. TRBV21-1 is a known pseudogene. Sequencing input: blood. This TCR derives from a male donor with vitiligo. CDR3 coding DNA: TGTGCCAGCAGCAAGTCTCTAGTTGGCGGCTACACCTTC. It is translated as CASSKSLVGGYTF.